Listed below are T cell receptor beta chains from one sample, sequenced in a study of metastatic and nonmetastatic thyroid tumors. TCRdb re-called the PCR reads through MiXCR. The sample holds 30,000 or so clones; around a quarter are singletons and the top ten take about 15%. Sequencing input: blood. These receptors originate from a female donor with papillary thyroid cancer or a benign thyroid nodule (not recorded which). Some clones in this sample may be carry-over from other donors' samples. Both conserved end residues are part of each CDR3. D genes are given only for firm matches. Not every row has a clone size; where given, it reads once, few, many or a size class.

>.|.|TRBJ2-1|TRBV5-1
TGCGCCAGCAGCTTGGGTGCGGTCCACTGTGAGCAGTTCTTC
CASSLGAVHCEQFF
>.|.|TRBJ1-6|TRBV24-1
TGTGCCACCAGTGATTTTGCCAAGGGGAATTCAACACTCCACTTT
CATSDFAKGNSTLHF
>.|.|TRBJ1-4|TRBV4-1
TGCGCCAGCAGCCAATCGGTGGGGGTTGGTGAAAAACTGTTTTTT
CASSQSVGVGEKLFF
>.|medium-sized|TRBJ1-3|TRBV30
TGTGCCTGGAAGAAGTCTGGAAACACCATATATTTT
CAWKKSGNTIYF
>TRBD2|many|TRBJ2-3|TRBV6-4
TGTGCCAGCCAGGGACTAGTAGACTTAGATACGCAGTATTTT
CASQGLVDLDTQYF
>TRBD2|many|TRBJ2-5|TRBV12-5
TGTGCTAGTGGTCCCGGGACTAGCGGATTCCAAGAGACCCAGTACTTC
CASGPGTSGFQETQYF
>TRBD2|.|TRBJ2-3|TRBV12-3/TRBV12-4
TGTGCCAGCAGTTTGGGACTAACTAGCACAGATACGCAGTATTTT
CASSLGLTSTDTQYF
>.|many|TRBJ2-5|TRBV10-1
TGCGCCAGCAGTGGTGAGGGGATGGAGACCCAGTACTTC
CASSGEGMETQYF
>TRBD2|.|TRBJ2-5|TRBV20-1
TGCAGTGATAGAGTCCCCGGGACTAGCGCCCCAGAGACACAGTACTTC
CSDRVPGTSAPETQYF
>TRBD1|medium-sized|TRBJ2-7|TRBV28
TGTGCCAGCAGTTTACGGGACAGCTTTTTGGGATACGAGCAGTACTTC
CASSLRDSFLGYEQYF
>TRBD2|.|TRBJ2-1|TRBV14
TGTGCCAGCAGCCAAGAGGGACTAGCCGATGAGCAGTTCTTC
CASSQEGLADEQFF
>.|medium-sized|TRBJ2-1|TRBV19
TGTGCCAGTAGTCTAGGGACTCCGAATGAGCAGTTCTTC
CASSLGTPNEQFF
>.|.|TRBJ1-1|TRBV20-1
TGCAGTGCTCCCCTTTCCGGGGCGAACGCTTTCTTT
CSAPLSGANAFF
>TRBD2|many|TRBJ2-7|TRBV5-4
TGTGCCAGCAGCTTGTTCGGGAGGATCTACGAGCAGTACTTC
CASSLFGRIYEQYF
>.|many|TRBJ2-2|TRBV6-4
TGTGCCAGCAGTGACTCGGCTAGCACCGGGGAGCTGTTTTTT
CASSDSASTGELFF
>.|many|TRBJ1-5|TRBV3-1
TGTGCCAGCAGCCCATCGAACAATCAGCCCCAGCATTTT
CASSPSNNQPQHF
>.|many|TRBJ2-7|TRBV29-1
TGCAGCGTTGGTGGCCACTCCTACGAGCAGTACTTC
CSVGGHSYEQYF
>TRBD1|once|TRBJ2-7|TRBV20-1
TGCAGTGCCTCACCCGGGACAGGGGAATCCTACGAGCAGTACTTC
CSASPGTGESYEQYF
>.|medium-sized|TRBJ2-7|TRBV27
TGTGCCAGCAGTTCCCGGGCCTCCTCGACGTACGAGCAGTACTTC
CASSSRASSTYEQYF
>TRBD1|.|TRBJ2-7|TRBV11-1
TGTGCCAGCAGCTCCAGAGGGGGCTACAGGGCCTACGAGCAGTACTTC
CASSSRGGYRAYEQYF
>.|many|TRBJ2-1|TRBV2
TGTGCCAGCAGTGCCGCTCCCCCGGGGGTGGGGGAGCAGTTCTTC
CASSAAPPGVGEQFF
>TRBD1|medium-sized|TRBJ1-4|TRBV4-3
TGCGCCACCGGGACAGGGACTAATGAAAAACTGTTTTTT
CATGTGTNEKLFF
>.|few|TRBJ2-7|TRBV27
TGTGCCAGCAGTTTAGTCCTAGCTGGAGTCCTCGAGCAGTACTTC
CASSLVLAGVLEQYF
>.|many|TRBJ2-4|TRBV2
TGTGCCAGCAGTGAGGACCTAGGCATTCAGTACTTC
CASSEDLGIQYF
>TRBD2|.|TRBJ2-1|TRBV5-1
TGCGCCAGCGCTGTTAGCGGGAGCGAGTACAATGAGCAGTTCTTC
CASAVSGSEYNEQFF
>TRBD1|medium-sized|TRBJ2-1|TRBV6-1
TGTGCCAGCAGTTTCGGGACAGGAGAATACAATGAGCAGTTCTTC
CASSFGTGEYNEQFF
>.|many|TRBJ2-2|TRBV4-2
TGTGCCAGCAGCAGAGAGTCCGGGGAGCTGTTTTTT
CASSRESGELFF
>.|medium-sized|TRBJ1-2|TRBV28
TGTGCCAGCAGTTATAGCAGATATGGCTACACCTTC
CASSYSRYGYTF
>TRBD1|many|TRBJ2-5|TRBV20-1
TGCAGTGCTAGAGATATAGGGGGCTTTGAGACCCAGTACTTC
CSARDIGGFETQYF
>.|.|TRBJ2-1|TRBV9
TGTGCCAGCAGCGTAAAAGCCAGGACCAATGAGCAGTTCTTC
CASSVKARTNEQFF
>TRBD1|many|TRBJ2-4|TRBV9
TGTGCCAGCAGCCCACCGGGACAGGGGGACATTCAGTACTTC
CASSPPGQGDIQYF
>.|once|TRBJ1-1|TRBV13
TGTGCCAGCAGCCACCCCGATTCTAGACATAAGGGGCGCGACACTGAAGCTTTCTTT
CASSHPDSRHKGRDTEAFF
>.|few|TRBJ2-1|TRBV6-2/TRBV6-3
TGTGCCAGCAGTCCTCTTAGGGGGGACACCAATGAGCAGTTCTTC
CASSPLRGDTNEQFF
>.|.|TRBJ2-2|TRBV12-3/TRBV12-4
TGTGCCAGCAGTCCGGGGAGTACCAACGGTGGGGAGCTGTTTTTT
CASSPGSTNGGELFF
>.|few|TRBJ1-1|TRBV6-2/TRBV6-3
TGTGCCAGCAGTTACTCGAGCACCGAAGCTTTCTTT
CASSYSSTEAFF
>.|medium-sized|TRBJ2-7|TRBV28
TGTGCCAGCAGTTTGCTACTGTACGAGCAGTACTTC
CASSLLLYEQYF
>.|.|TRBJ2-1|TRBV11-2
TGTGCCAGCAGCCGTTGGGCAGGGGGTATAGCGGTCGACAATGAGCAGTTCTTC
CASSRWAGGIAVDNEQFF
>TRBD1|.|TRBJ2-6|TRBV28
TGTGCCAGCAGTCTGACAGGGGGGAACGCTGGGGCCAACGTCCTGACTTTC
CASSLTGGNAGANVLTF
>.|many|TRBJ2-7|TRBV11-3
TGTGCCAGCAGCTTAGTGGTTTCAGACGAGCAGTACTTC
CASSLVVSDEQYF
>.|many|TRBJ2-3|TRBV2
TGTGCCAGCAGTGAATCCGAAACAGATACGCAGTATTTT
CASSESETDTQYF
>TRBD2|.|TRBJ2-7|TRBV9
TGTGCCAGCAGCGCTAGCGGGGGGGCGTTAGAGCAGTACTTC
CASSASGGALEQYF
>.|.|TRBJ2-2|TRBV11-2
TGTGCCAGCAGCTTAGGAGTCGGGGACATCGGGGAGCTGTTTTTT
CASSLGVGDIGELFF
>TRBD2|medium-sized|TRBJ2-7|TRBV25-1
TGTGCCAGCAGTCAGCGGGGCGCACCCTACGAGCAGTACTTC
CASSQRGAPYEQYF
>TRBD1|many|TRBJ2-7|TRBV4-3
TGCGCCAGCAGCCAAACAGGGGGCTACGAGCAGTACTTC
CASSQTGGYEQYF
>.|many|TRBJ1-1|TRBV5-6
TGTGCCAGCAGCTTCTACGCAGTCCGGGCCCGCACTGAAGCTTTCTTT
CASSFYAVRARTEAFF
>.|.|TRBJ1-1|TRBV20-1
TGCAGTGCTAGAGATCACAAGGGAGTCACTGAAGCTTTCTTT
CSARDHKGVTEAFF
>.|.|TRBJ2-7|TRBV7-9
TGTGCCAGCAGCACGACAGTCTCCTACGAGCAGTACTTC
CASSTTVSYEQYF
>.|.|TRBJ2-7|TRBV11-1
TGTGCCAGCAGCCCCGGACAGATCTACGAGCAGTACTTC
CASSPGQIYEQYF
>TRBD1|many|TRBJ2-5|TRBV11-2
TGTGCCAGCAGCTTAGAATGGCAGGGGGCTTGGGAGACCCAGTACTTC
CASSLEWQGAWETQYF
>TRBD1|many|TRBJ2-7|TRBV10-1
TGCGCCAGCAGAGGGGACAGGGTCCCCTACGAGCAGTACTTC
CASRGDRVPYEQYF
>.|many|TRBJ1-3|TRBV4-3
TGCGCCAGCAGCCAAGGCTTGGGGGCGGGAGGAAACACCATATATTTT
CASSQGLGAGGNTIYF
>TRBD2|medium-sized|TRBJ2-7|TRBV20-1
TGCAGTGCTAGAGATTCTAGCGGGAGGACTTTCTACGAGCAGTACTTC
CSARDSSGRTFYEQYF
>TRBD2|many|TRBJ2-3|TRBV6-2/TRBV6-3
TGTGCCAGCAGTTATACTAGCGGGAGCATGCAGACAGATACGCAGTATTTT
CASSYTSGSMQTDTQYF
>.|few|TRBJ1-2|TRBV6-1
TGTGCCAGCAGTGAAGGGACTAAGGGGTATGGCTACACCTTC
CASSEGTKGYGYTF
>TRBD1|.|TRBJ2-7|TRBV28
TGTGCCAGCAGTTTATGGGGGGGACAGGGATTGTACGAGCAGTACTTC
CASSLWGGQGLYEQYF